Below are 26 T cell receptor beta chains sequenced from a single sample in a study of T cell responses to AZD1222 COVID-19 vaccine. Some clones are missing from TCRdb's copy, which holds only in-frame ones; the method was immunoSEQ multiplex PCR. This repertoire shows 67,000 or so clones, about 83% found once; its top ten account for over 8%. The source material was peripheral blood, sampled on day 0 of AZD1222 vaccination. The receptors were sampled from an adult in good health.

CDR3: CASSVLDAQGQVYF. CDR3 DNA sequence: TGTGCCAGCAGTGTTTTGGACGCTCAGGGGCAAGTGTATTTT. The V and J genes are TRBV2 and TRBJ2-3; D is possibly TRBD1 (6 bases). CDR1 SNHLY and CDR2 FYNNEI come from the germline V gene. This CDR3 has 14 amino acids. V gave up 4 bases and J gave up 14 bases, with 22 bases separating them.

This chain joins TRBV3-1 (or the pseudogene TRBV3-2) and TRBJ1-6, with D maybe TRBD1 (5 bases). Trimming stripped 3 bases from V and 7 bases from J, with 13 bases between. Germline lookup yields CDR1 LGHDT and CDR2 YNNKEL (reference sequence). CDR3 length equals 15 residues. The CDR3 sequence: CASSHRQFPNSPLHF. The CDR3 DNA reads as TGTGCCAGCAGCCACCGACAGTTTCCCAATTCACCCCTCCACTTT.

The chain couples TRBV7-9 to TRBJ2-1; 10 bases line up with TRBD2. Looked up from germline, CDR1 is SEHNR and CDR2 is FQNEAQ (reference sequence). V shed 6 bases and J 10 bases; nucleotides not matched to a gene: 12. CDR3 length equals 15 residues. The CDR3 coding sequence is TGTGCCAGCAGTCCTGAACTAGCGGGGTGGGGAGAGCAGTTCTTC. This codes for CASSPELAGWGEQFF.

The chain carries TRBV30 and TRBJ1-3; D ambiguous. CDR3 length: 12 amino acids. Trimming took off 3 bases at V and 4 bases at J, with 7 bases between the two ends. Germline CDR1 reads GTSNPN; CDR2 reads SVGIG (reference sequence). For the CDR3, the DNA is TGTGCCTGGAGGAATCCGGGAAACACCATATATTTT. It specifies CAWRNPGNTIYF.

The gene calls are TRBV19 and TRBJ1-5; 9 bases align to TRBD1. The CDR3 sequence is 18 residues long. CDR1 is LNHDA, CDR2 SQIVND, per germline (reference sequence). V shed 5 bases and J 0 bases; nucleotides not matched to a gene: 11. The CDR3 DNA is TGTGCCAGTAGTCTCCCGAGACAGGGGGTTTTTAGCAATCAGCCCCAGCATTTT. Its translation is CASSLPRQGVFSNQPQHF.

This clone was seen at least ten times. The rearrangement joins TRBV21-1 to TRBJ2-2; the DNA was not used to check the table's D call, TRBD1. TRBV21-1 is given as a pseudogene. The CDR3 runs 13 residues. The CDR3 DNA reads TGTGCCAGCCCACAGGGGGCCACCGGGGAGCTGTTTTTT. This codes for CASPQGATGELFF.

The V and J genes are TRBV27 and TRBJ1-2; no clear D. The CDR3 is 13 residues long. In germline, CDR1 is MNHEY, CDR2 SMNVEV (reference sequence). Deletions cut 0 bases from V and 7 bases from J, with 9 bases between. CDR3 sequence reads: CASSLSIGFGYTF. DNA for the CDR3: TGTGCCAGCAGTTTATCGATAGGTTTTGGCTACACCTTC.

The rearrangement joins TRBV20-1 to TRBJ2-7; tentatively, D is TRBD1 (6 bases). This CDR3 has 11 residues. Germline CDR1 reads DFQATT; CDR2 reads SNEGSKA (reference sequence). Trimming left V 6 bases short and J 6 bases short, with 12 bases between. CDR3 DNA sequence: TGCAGTGCACCCGGACAGCTCGAGCAGTACTTC. Translated: CSAPGQLEQYF.

The rearrangement joins TRBV5-1 to TRBJ2-3; D remains ambiguous. V was cut by 5 bases and J by 2 bases, with 3 bases left in between. This CDR3 comprises 11 residues. Germline V gene lookup returns CDR1 SGHRS and CDR2 YFSETQ. The CDR3 region has the DNA TGCGCCAGCAGGGTCACAGATACGCAGTATTTT. It is translated as CASRVTDTQYF. The entire variable domain, with the rest obtained from reference TRBV5-1 and TRBJ2-3, is as follows: KAGVTQTPRYLIKTRGQQVTLSCSPISGHRSVSWYQQTPGQGLQFLFEYFSETQRNKGNFPGRFSGRQFSNSRSEMNVSTLELGDSALYLCASRVTDTQYFGPGTRLTVL.

The rearrangement uses TRBV4-1 and TRBJ1-6; possible D gene TRBD1, 6 bases. The germline gives CDR1 MGHRA, CDR2 YSYEKL. This CDR3 spans 15 amino acids. V lost 4 bases and J 7 bases, leaving 14 bases between the germline ends. CDR3 DNA: TGCGCCAGCAGCCCGGGAACAGGGTTCAATTCACCCCTCCACTTT. The encoded protein is CASSPGTGFNSPLHF.

The chain carries TRBV7-3 and TRBJ2-2; D not resolved. CDR3 length: 15 amino acids. V lost 3 bases, J lost 0 bases, and 8 bases lay in between. Germline CDR1 SGHTA, CDR2 FQGTGA. CDR3 sequence reads: CASSLGQSNTGELFF. Here the CDR3 DNA reads TGTGCCAGCAGCTTGGGTCAGTCGAACACCGGGGAGCTGTTTTTT.

This rearrangement joins TRBV24-1 to TRBJ2-3; D unresolved. Germline V CDR1 and CDR2: KGHDR, SFDVKD. CDR3 size: 13 residues. Trimming took off 4 bases at V and 6 bases at J, with 10 bases between the two ends. This CDR3 reads CATSDEWLDTQYF. CDR3 coding DNA: TGTGCCACCAGTGACGAATGGTTGGATACGCAGTATTTT.

The V call is TRBV9, the J call TRBJ2-2, with a tentative D call TRBD2 (5 bases). This CDR3 is 16 amino acids long. V lost 1 base and J 3 bases, leaving 13 bases between the germline ends. The germline V gene encodes CDR1 SGDLS and CDR2 YYNGEE. CDR3 sequence (DNA): TGTGCCAGCAGCGTATTCGGCGGGCGAGACACCGGGGAGCTGTTTTTT. It encodes CASSVFGGRDTGELFF.

This chain uses TRBV11-2 with TRBJ2-1; D is undetermined. Germline CDR1 SGHAT, CDR2 FQNNGV. The CDR3 totals 14 residues. V lost 5 bases, J lost 9 bases, and 17 bases lay in between. CDR3 nucleotides: TGTGCCAGCAGCCCAGTTGTCAGGACGGGTGAGCAGTTCTTC. Protein sequence: CASSPVVRTGEQFF.

The chain employs TRBV18 and TRBJ2-4; D is unclear. Trimming removed 0 bases from V and 0 bases from J, with 12 bases in between. Per the germline V gene, CDR1 is KGHSH and CDR2 is LQKENI. The CDR3 contains 17 residues. CDR3 sequence: CASSPPGNPLAKNIQYF. The CDR3 DNA is TGTGCCAGCTCACCACCCGGCAATCCTTTAGCCAAAAACATTCAGTACTTC.

The J gene is TRBJ1-2, the V gene TRBV9; perhaps TRBD1 as D (5 bases). The germline V gene encodes CDR1 SGDLS and CDR2 YYNGEE. Trimming pared 2 bases from V and 10 bases from J, leaving 18 bases between. The CDR3 is 14 residues long. The CDR3 loop is CASSVAPGGTHYTF. For the CDR3, the DNA is TGTGCCAGCAGCGTCGCCCCCGGGGGGACCCACTACACCTTC.

For this clone: Other DNA sequences in the same sample also yield this CDR3. This rearrangement joins TRBV12-3 or TRBV12-4 to TRBJ2-1, with unresolved D. The CDR3 totals 11 residues. Trimming took 4 bases from V and 8 from J, leaving 6 bases between them. The CDR3 loop reads CASSSVDEQFF. DNA of the CDR3: TGTGCCAGCAGTTCCGTGGATGAGCAGTTCTTC.

V usage is TRBV7-3 and J usage is TRBJ1-5; 8 nucleotides line up with TRBD1. The CDR3 runs to 17 residues. CDR1 and CDR2 (germline): SGHTA, FQGTGA. J lost 4 bases, V lost 3 bases, and 11 bases had no gene match. The CDR3 DNA is TGTGCCAGCAGCTTTCTCGGACAGGGCAGCAGGAATCAGCCCCAGCATTTT. Its translation is CASSFLGQGSRNQPQHF.

V usage is TRBV9 and J usage is TRBJ2-1; the D gene is possibly TRBD2 (6 bases). Germline CDR1 is SGDLS and CDR2 is YYNGEE. With 0 bases removed from V and 4 bases from J, the gap between germline ends came to 11 bases. This CDR3 contains 15 residues. CDR3: CASSVGGLPYNEQFF. The CDR3 DNA reads TGTGCCAGCAGCGTAGGTGGACTACCTTACAATGAGCAGTTCTTC. Full variable domain (outside the CDR3, taken from reference TRBV9 and TRBJ2-1): DSGVTQTPKHLITATGQRVTLRCSPRSGDLSVYWYQQSLDQGLQFLIQYYNGEERAKGNILERFSAQQFPDLHSELNLSSLELGDSALYFCASSVGGLPYNEQFFGPGTRLTVL.

The rearrangement links TRBV5-4 to TRBJ2-7; 12 bases map to TRBD2. The CDR3 extends over 16 amino acids. J gave up 2 bases and V 0 bases, and 3 bases lay outside the gene matches. Germline assignment: CDR1 SGHNT and CDR2 YYREEE (reference sequence). The CDR3: CASSLGLAGETYEQYF. CDR3 DNA: TGTGCCAGCAGCTTGGGACTAGCGGGGGAAACCTACGAGCAGTACTTC.

The rearrangement joins TRBV5-4 to TRBJ2-1, with 9 positions matching TRBD2. This CDR3 contains 15 residues. Germline CDR1 and CDR2: SGHNT and YYREEE (reference sequence). The V and J ends lost 7 bases and 7 bases, in that order; junction bases with no gene match: 12. The DNA of the CDR3 is TGTGCCAGCGGGGGAGCGGGGGGCAGCTGGAATGAGCAGTTCTTC. Translating gives CASGGAGGSWNEQFF.

The J gene is TRBJ1-6, the V gene TRBV24-1; no firm D call. Trimming removed 12 bases from V and 6 bases from J, with 11 bases in between. There are 12 residues in the CDR3. Germline values: CDR1 KGHDR, CDR2 SFDVKD. The CDR3 loop is CAHTIINSPLHF. For the CDR3, the DNA is TGTGCCCATACGATTATTAATTCACCCCTCCACTTT.

CDR3 DNA sequence: TGTGCCAGCAGTCAACAGGAGAACACTGAAGCTTTCTTT. Its translation: CASSQQENTEAFF. This sequence joins TRBV5-6 and TRBJ1-1, with a tentative D call TRBD1 (5 bases). The germline V gene encodes CDR1 SGHDT and CDR2 YYEEEE. Trimming took off 5 bases at V and 1 base at J, with 9 bases between the two ends. The CDR3 runs 13 residues.

CDR3 amino acids: CASSFSSGGTDTQYF. The CDR3 DNA reads as TGTGCCAGCAGTTTCAGTAGCGGGGGCACAGATACGCAGTATTTT. This chain links TRBV28 with TRBJ2-3; 8 bases align to TRBD2. The CDR3 totals 15 residues. The germline V gene encodes CDR1 MDHEN and CDR2 SYDVKM. V trimming: 3 bases; J trimming: 1 base; junction bases outside the gene matches: 3.

In this sample, this clone turned up once. The chain links TRBV19 to TRBJ1-6; D perhaps matches TRBD1 (5 bases). The germline V gene encodes CDR1 LNHDA and CDR2 SQIVND (reference sequence). Trimming took off 7 bases at V and 3 bases at J, with 10 bases between the two ends. This CDR3 has 14 amino acids. The CDR3 region has the DNA TGTGCCAGTACCCGGGGCTACTATAATTCACCCCTCCACTTT. Protein product: CASTRGYYNSPLHF.

The CDR3 nucleotides are TGTGCCACCAGTGAGGACGGATTGAACACTGAAGCTTTCTTT. As protein: CATSEDGLNTEAFF. V gene TRBV24-1 combines with J gene TRBJ1-1, with no clear D. Looked up from germline, CDR1 is KGHDR and CDR2 is SFDVKD. The CDR3 is 14 amino acids. V was cut by 4 bases and J by 0 bases, with 8 bases left in between.